This TCR beta chain appears in the sequencing data of a study of T cells in Graves' hyperthyroidism and ophthalmopathy (dated by TCRdb to between 2019 and 2020). About the investigation overall: Peripheral blood samples were taken at the time of initial diagnosis, prior to any treatment. To identify TCR V-J signatures that set the groups apart, the researchers used a discovery cohort of approximately 98 patients, made up of under 50 with Graves' ophthalmopathy and about 60 with stable Graves' hyperthyroidism. The 95 to 100 discovery patients were randomly divided into training and test sets at a 7:3 ratio. Whether ophthalmopathy could be predicted prospectively was tested in an independent validation cohort made up of roughly 19 hyperthyroidism patients plus 17 patients who later progressed to ophthalmopathy. Once sampling was done, hyperthyroidism patients were given methimazole at a starting dose of 30 mg daily, whereas ophthalmopathy patients were given high-dose intravenous methylprednisolone. TCR Vbeta CDR3 sequencing of 120 to 150 peripheral blood samples (approximately 44 ophthalmopathy, 70 to 85 hyperthyroidism and approximately 17 progressor patients) is reported in the paper. Thyroid tissue and blood T-cell repertoires from roughly six Graves' hyperthyroidism patients were also compared in the study.

In this sample, this clonotype turned up many times. It has no known antigen specificity. The record has no base qualities; no much larger clone is one base away. TCR beta CDR3 regions were amplified from RNA transcripts. A first-round RT-PCR of the TCR CDR3 used the HTBI primer set with the Qiagen OneStep RT-PCR kit. Libraries were constructed in a second round of multiplex PCR, after which size selection and purification were carried out. Paired-end sequencing of the libraries was performed with 100 bp reads on an Illumina HiSeq2000. The authors' pipeline ran thus. SOAPnuke was used to process the raw data, with reads discarded if the reads contained adapters or uncalled bases, had a mean Phred below 15, or lacked an exact constant-primer or identifier match. COPE v1.2.5 was used to merge the high-quality paired reads, and each unique nucleotide sequence was defined as a clonotype. MiTCR v1.1 was used to align clonotypes to the IMGT TRBV, TRBD and TRBJ reference segments. Only V-J combinations with frequency above 0.0001, covering about 99% of repertoires, were analysed. The TCS score was defined as the ratio of F50 (clonal expansion) to E x V (chaos), calculated using BLOSUM62-based TCRdist between CDR3 peptides within each V-J. Welch's t-statistics and random forest reduced around 520 V-J features to about 12, which were used in a naive Bayes classifier (R e1071). TCRdb ran its own pipeline on the public reads, namely fastp trimming at Q25 and MiXCR clone calling, and kept in-frame beta chains. Under each unique CDR3 protein, matching rows form one entry showing the most common genes and DNA. For this entry, the V and J calls and clone size follow TCRdb and not the study's own pipeline. This sample comprises more than 350,000 distinct CDR3 sequences, approximately 14% of them detected only once. The ten largest clones take up around a fifth of the sample.

Ophthalmopathy patients had moderately to severely active disease, Clinical Activity Score of at least 3, NOSPECS grade of at least 4, and duration under 3 months. Patients with uncontrolled infections, other autoimmune diseases, pregnancy or lactation were excluded. Clinical symptoms, serum thyroxine and TRAb, thyroid ultrasound, and orbital computed tomography formed the basis for the diagnoses. PBMCs were separated from roughly 10 ml of fresh peripheral blood using Ficoll-Paque density gradient centrifugation. Trizol reagent was used to extract total RNA, and RNA quality was then checked on an Agilent 2100 Bioanalyzer. The paper as a whole reports these results and caveats: Sample size was not statistically predetermined, and investigators were not blinded to group allocation. Most expanded thyroid clonotypes (frequency above 0.001) were also detected in blood, a finding suggesting that blood repertoires may reflect thyroid immune responses. In validation, progression to ophthalmopathy was predicted by the model with nearly 71% sensitivity and approximately 78% specificity, a median of about 6 months before onset. In cross-validation, a model built on a 13 V-J signature told ophthalmopathy apart from stable hyperthyroidism with approximately 90% sensitivity and roughly 83% specificity, and in testing the same model reached 80%/75%.

The sequence came from a woman aged 30 to 39 with Graves' ophthalmopathy. The sample was blood.

The nucleotides read TGTGCCAGCAGCCAAGGGGACAGCGGGGGGAACAATGAGCAGTTCTTC. The encoded protein is CASSQGDSGGNNEQFF. This chain joins TRBV4-2 to TRBJ2-1; TRBD2 lines up with 9 middle nucleotides. From V the trimming removes 1 base and from J it removes 5 bases, while the gene matches leave 6 bases of the junction unaccounted for. The CDR3 runs 16 amino acids, cysteine and phenylalanine included. Kept here is only the CDR3 DNA, which spans 48 bases and is read in frame from base 1. The germline V gene yields LGHNA for CDR1 and YNFKEQ for CDR2.